The 30 T cell receptor beta chains presented below share a single source sample, sequenced in a study of cytomegalovirus exposure and HLA in healthy donors. The primer mix had 60 Vbeta and 13 Jbeta primers. Sequencing used immunoSEQ multiplex PCR; TCRdb keeps in-frame clones, though not all of them. The table records about 110,000 clones, 80% of them present only once. Sequencing used PBMCs. These receptors came from a man aged 50 or older in good health and CMV-seronegative.

The V and J genes are TRBV27 and TRBJ2-7, with TRBD1 identical over 10 bases. With V trimmed by 2 bases and J by 3 bases, 4 bases remained unmatched. The germline V gene has CDR1 MNHEY and CDR2 SMNVEV (reference sequence). The CDR3 has 15 residues. The CDR3 reads CASSLIRDRGYEQYF. The CDR3 DNA reads as TGTGCCAGCAGTTTAATCCGGGACAGGGGCTACGAGCAGTACTTC.

This sequence joins TRBV5-1 and TRBJ2-3, with 7 bases that match TRBD2. Unmatched junction bases numbered 7, after V lost 0 bases and J lost 0 bases. CDR1 SGHRS and CDR2 YFSETQ come from the germline V gene. The CDR3 extends over 17 amino acids. CDR3 amino acids: CASSLVPAGRSTDTQYF. The CDR3 DNA is TGCGCCAGCAGCTTGGTACCAGCGGGGCGAAGCACAGATACGCAGTATTTT.

The chain recombines TRBV27 with TRBJ2-1, with 15 bases matching TRBD2. The CDR3 loop spans 18 amino acids. V was pared by 3 bases and J by 0 bases, with 3 bases of the junction left unmatched. Per the germline V gene, CDR1 is MNHEY and CDR2 is SMNVEV (reference sequence). Here the CDR3 DNA reads TGTGCCAGCAGTTTCGGGACTAGCGGGAGGAACTCCTACAATGAGCAGTTCTTC. Amino acids: CASSFGTSGRNSYNEQFF.

The chain recombines TRBV7-9 with TRBJ2-7; no definite D call. V was clipped by 3 bases and J by 7 bases, with 7 bases between them. CDR3 length: 11 residues. Germline-derived CDR1 and CDR2 are SEHNR and FQNEAQ (reference sequence). CDR3 sequence: CASSLVEEQYF. The CDR3 DNA sequence: TGTGCCAGCAGCTTGGTAGAAGAGCAGTACTTC. Drawing the rest from reference TRBV7-9 and TRBJ2-7, the complete variable domain is DTGVSQNPRHKITKRGQNVTFRCDPISEHNRLYWYRQTLGQGPEFLTYFQNEAQLEKSRLLSDRFSAERPKGSFSTLEIQRTEQGDSAMYLCASSLVEEQYFGPGTRLTVT.

This clone was seen just once. The chain joins TRBV9 to TRBJ2-5, with a tentative D call TRBD1 (5 bases). The CDR3 is made up of 13 amino acids. V was clipped by 4 bases and J by 5 bases, with 12 bases between them. Germline CDR1 SGDLS, CDR2 YYNGEE. The CDR3 loop reads CASSPQGVETQYF. The CDR3 nucleotides are TGTGCCAGCAGCCCACAAGGGGTGGAGACCCAGTACTTC. The whole variable domain, remainder taken from reference TRBV9 and TRBJ2-5, is DSGVTQTPKHLITATGQRVTLRCSPRSGDLSVYWYQQSLDQGLQFLIQYYNGEERAKGNILERFSAQQFPDLHSELNLSSLELGDSALYFCASSPQGVETQYFGPGTRLLVL.

The genes are TRBV7-2 and TRBJ2-3, with 7 positions matching TRBD2. There are 17 residues in the CDR3. CDR1 is SGHTA, CDR2 FQGNSA, per germline. With 5 bases clipped from V and 3 bases from J, the junction kept 14 bases outside the gene matches. The CDR3 spells CASSPVGGRLRTDTQYF. The DNA of the CDR3 is TGTGCCAGCAGCCCCGTAGGCGGGAGATTAAGGACAGATACGCAGTATTTT.

DNA for the CDR3: TGCGCCAGCAGCTTTTCCGCTAGCGCTAACACCGGGGAGCTGTTTTTT. This sequence encodes CASSFSASANTGELFF. The chain combines TRBV5-1 with TRBJ2-2, with a tentative D call TRBD2 (6 bases). This CDR3 spans 16 amino acids. V was pared by 2 bases and J by 2 bases, with 13 bases between. Germline CDR1 SGHRS, CDR2 YFSETQ.

This rearrangement joins TRBV5-1 to TRBJ1-3, with D hard to call. The CDR3 sequence is 14 residues long. The germline CDR1 and CDR2 sequences are SGHRS and YFSETQ. Trimming shortened V by 1 base and J by 2 bases, and 7 bases separated the two germline ends. CDR3 sequence: CASSLRRAGNTIYF. Written as DNA, the CDR3 is TGCGCCAGCAGCTTGAGGCGGGCTGGAAACACCATATATTTT.

The chain carries TRBV7-9 and TRBJ2-3, with 7 bases that match TRBD2. The germline CDR1 and CDR2 sequences are SEHNR and FQNEAQ (reference sequence). The junction had 7 bases not matched to a gene; V was cut back by 5 bases and J by 2 bases. This CDR3 contains 15 residues. The CDR3 DNA is TGTGCCAGCAGCCCGACTAGCTGGAACACAGATACGCAGTATTTT. Amino acids: CASSPTSWNTDTQYF.

The chain carries TRBV7-2 and TRBJ2-5; D is possibly TRBD1 (5 bases). Germline values: CDR1 SGHTA, CDR2 FQGNSA. The V and J ends lost 0 bases and 2 bases respectively, with 16 bases between them. This CDR3 contains 17 residues. The CDR3 DNA sequence: TGTGCCAGCAGCTTAGCCCCGACAGTAGCCCAACAAGAGACCCAGTACTTC. It specifies CASSLAPTVAQQETQYF.

V gene TRBV18 combines with J gene TRBJ2-5, with TRBD2 matching over 7 bases. CDR3 length equals 18 residues. Germline V gene lookup returns CDR1 KGHSH and CDR2 LQKENI. Trimming removed 1 base from V and 4 bases from J; junction bases left unmatched: 15. CDR3 loop: CASSPLVGGTGPTETQYF. In DNA, the CDR3 is TGTGCCAGCTCACCACTCGTCGGGGGGACCGGGCCTACAGAGACCCAGTACTTC. The whole variable domain, filled in from reference TRBV18 and TRBJ2-5, reads NAGVMQNPRHLVRRRGQEARLRCSPMKGHSHVYWYRQLPEEGLKFMVYLQKENIIDESGMPKERFSAEFPKEGPSILRIQQVVRGDSAAYFCASSPLVGGTGPTETQYFGPGTRLLVL.

The DNA for the CDR3 is TGTGCCGGAAGGACAGGGTTGGGGTACGAGCAGTACTTC. Translation: CAGRTGLGYEQYF. This sequence joins TRBV2 and TRBJ2-7, with TRBD1 matching 8 bases. The CDR3 has 13 residues. The ends lost 11 bases at V and 4 bases at J; junction bases unmatched: 10. Germline V gene lookup returns CDR1 SNHLY and CDR2 FYNNEI.

The CDR3 region has the DNA TGTGCCAGCAGCTCCGCTGTGATAGGGCGGGACTATGGCTACACCTTC. Its translation is CASSSAVIGRDYGYTF. The chain links TRBV7-9 to TRBJ1-2; D remains unclear. CDR1 and CDR2 from the germline V gene are SEHNR and FQNEAQ (reference sequence). This CDR3 contains 16 residues. V lost 4 bases and J 3 bases, leaving 18 bases between the germline ends.

V usage is TRBV19 and J usage is TRBJ2-5, with D maybe TRBD1 (5 bases). Germline-derived CDR1 and CDR2 are LNHDA and SQIVND (reference sequence). The V end lost 3 bases, the J end lost 1 base, and 12 bases lay between the germline ends. The CDR3 sequence is 15 residues long. The CDR3 reads CASSILGQPQETQYF. CDR3 bases: TGTGCCAGTAGTATTCTGGGGCAGCCCCAAGAGACCCAGTACTTC.

This clone was found a few times. The rearrangement links TRBV7-7 to TRBJ2-1; a weak D match, TRBD2 (6 bases). The CDR3 totals 16 residues. V was clipped by 5 bases and J by 9 bases, with 23 bases between them. Germline V gene lookup returns CDR1 SSHAT and CDR2 FNYEAQ (reference sequence). This CDR3 reads CASSGGRASERTEQFF. As DNA, the CDR3 is TGTGCCAGCAGCGGGGGAAGGGCTAGCGAGAGGACTGAGCAGTTCTTC. The full variable domain, rest sourced from reference TRBV7-7 and TRBJ2-1, is GAGVSQSPRYKVTKRGQDVTLRCDPISSHATLYWYQQALGQGPEFLTYFNYEAQPDKSGLPSDRFSAERPEGSISTLTIQRTEQRDSAMYRCASSGGRASERTEQFFGPGTRLTVL.

This clone was seen once. The chain joins TRBV19 to TRBJ2-7, with 9 bases identical to TRBD1. V was clipped by 6 bases and J by 5 bases; unmatched bases: 8. The CDR3 covers 14 residues. Looked up from germline, CDR1 is LNHDA and CDR2 is SQIVND (reference sequence). CDR3 loop: CASRGDRDRNEQYF. Here the CDR3 DNA reads TGTGCCAGTAGGGGGGACAGGGACCGCAACGAGCAGTACTTC.

This sequence joins TRBV18 and TRBJ2-5, with a possible D match to TRBD1 (6 bases). This CDR3 spans 14 amino acids. The V and J ends lost 3 bases and 5 bases respectively, with 13 bases between them. CDR1 is KGHSH, CDR2 LQKENI, per germline. In DNA, the CDR3 is TGTGCCAGCTCACCCCCACAGGGTCGGGAGACCCAGTACTTC. Residues: CASSPPQGRETQYF.

This clone was recorded only once. The chain joins TRBV10-3 to TRBJ2-7; perhaps TRBD1 as D (6 bases). V lost 6 bases and J lost 7, with 19 bases in between. This CDR3 has 14 residues. Germline V gives CDR1 ENHRY, CDR2 SYGVKD. The CDR3 reads CAISDRQIGKEQYF. In DNA, the CDR3 is TGTGCCATCAGCGACAGGCAAATAGGCAAGGAGCAGTACTTC.

This CDR3 is CSALARLATNTQYF. The CDR3 nucleotides read TGCAGCGCCCTCGCCAGGCTAGCAACTAATACGCAGTATTTT. The chain carries TRBV29-1 and TRBJ2-3; TRBD2 is a possible D gene (5 bases). The CDR3 covers 14 residues. Looked up from germline, CDR1 is SQVTM and CDR2 is ANQGSEA. V was cut by 7 bases and J by 7 bases, with 21 bases left in between.

The V gene is TRBV5-6, the J gene TRBJ2-1, with 9 bases lining up with TRBD1. The CDR3 has 15 amino acids. V shed 4 bases, J shed 3 bases, and the junction held 5 bases outside the gene matches. The V gene's germline CDR1 is SGHDT and CDR2 YYEEEE. The CDR3 sequence is CASSGGQGIYNEQFF. The CDR3 DNA reads as TGTGCCAGCAGCGGCGGACAGGGGATCTACAATGAGCAGTTCTTC.

This chain joins TRBV28 and TRBJ2-3, with 7 bases fitting TRBD1. Trimming took 5 bases from V and 4 from J; bases not matched to a gene: 9. The CDR3 consists of 15 residues. From germline, CDR1 is MDHEN and CDR2 SYDVKM. CDR3 in DNA: TGTGCCAGCAGTCCACGACAGGGCATTGCAGATACGCAGTATTTT. Translating it yields CASSPRQGIADTQYF.

J is TRBJ2-3 and V is TRBV5-4; possible D gene TRBD2, 5 bases. This CDR3 contains 16 residues. V lost 4 bases, J lost 0 bases, and 15 bases lay in between. Germline lookup yields CDR1 SGHNT and CDR2 YYREEE (reference sequence). The CDR3 loop reads CASSPRGQRSTDTQYF. The CDR3 nucleotides read TGTGCCAGCAGCCCGCGAGGGCAGCGGAGCACAGATACGCAGTATTTT.

The chain links TRBV5-8 to TRBJ1-1, with D unclear. From germline, CDR1 is SGHTS and CDR2 YDEGEE. The V and J ends lost 4 bases and 6 bases respectively, with 16 bases between them. The CDR3 extends over 14 amino acids. CDR3 in amino acids: CASSLRPPTAEAFF. DNA of the CDR3: TGTGCCAGCAGCCTGCGGCCTCCCACCGCTGAAGCTTTCTTT.

The chain's CDR3 is CASSFIFRGHEQYF. The CDR3 nucleotides are TGTGCCAGCAGTTTCATTTTTAGGGGCCACGAGCAGTACTTC. The gene calls are TRBV27 and TRBJ2-7; TRBD1 is a possible D gene (5 bases). In germline, CDR1 is MNHEY, CDR2 SMNVEV (reference sequence). The CDR3 sequence is 14 residues long. V lost 3 bases and J lost 5, with 14 bases in between.

The CDR3 sequence is CSVEGTSGEETQYF. CDR3 nucleotides: TGCAGCGTTGAGGGGACTAGCGGAGAAGAGACCCAGTACTTC. The chain links TRBV29-1 to TRBJ2-5; 11 bases match TRBD2. CDR1 SQVTM and CDR2 ANQGSEA come from the germline V gene. The CDR3 sequence is 14 residues long. V lost 3 bases to trimming and J lost 3 bases; unmatched junction nucleotides: 3.

For this clone: The conserved final phenylalanine or tryptophan is absent from the CDR3, which likely points to a read error. The DNA is left out, because the CDR3 cannot be placed on it with certainty; the CDR3 is given as TCRdb lists it. The chain is built from TRBV7-2 and TRBJ2-7; the D call of TRBD2 is as the table states it, not checked on the DNA. The CDR3 is 16 amino acids in total, end residues counted. Per germline, CDR1 SGHTA and CDR2 FQGNSA. CDR3 region: CASSPLPGLGLAGGII.

Here the CDR3 DNA reads TGTGCCAGCAGCCCGACAGGGAAATTCTACGAGCAGTACTTC. Translation: CASSPTGKFYEQYF. The J gene is TRBJ2-7, the V gene TRBV7-8, with 7 positions matching TRBD1. CDR1 and CDR2 from the germline V gene are SGHVS and FQNEAQ. With V trimmed by 5 bases and J by 3 bases, 7 bases remained unmatched. This CDR3 spans 14 amino acids. Full variable domain (outside the CDR3, taken from reference TRBV7-8 and TRBJ2-7): GAGVSQSPRYKVAKRGQDVALRCDPISGHVSLFWYQQALGQGPEFLTYFQNEAQLDKSGLPSDRFFAERPEGSVSTLKIQRTQQEDSAVYLCASSPTGKFYEQYFGPGTRLTVT.

The chain is built from TRBV6-1 and TRBJ2-2; the D gene is possibly TRBD1 (6 bases). V was pared by 4 bases and J by 6 bases, with 21 bases between. Germline V gene lookup returns CDR1 MNHNS and CDR2 SASEGT. This CDR3 is built from 17 residues. CDR3 region: CASSALDSPFVSGELFF. The DNA for the CDR3 is TGTGCCAGCAGTGCCCTGGACAGCCCCTTCGTCTCCGGGGAGCTGTTTTTT.

V gene TRBV27 combines with J gene TRBJ2-7; D may be TRBD2 (6 bases). Trimming left V 6 bases short and J 1 base short, with 19 bases between. Germline V gene data show CDR1 as MNHEY and CDR2 as SMNVEV (reference sequence). The CDR3 runs 16 residues. CDR3 DNA: TGTGCCAGCAGGCGGGGAACAGGTTCCGCTTCCTACGAGCAGTACTTC. Its translation is CASRRGTGSASYEQYF.

This clone was observed once. This chain joins TRBV14 and TRBJ2-2, with unresolved D. Germline V gene data show CDR1 as SGHDN and CDR2 as FVKESK. The length of the CDR3 is 15 residues. Trimming stripped 1 base from V and 6 bases from J, with 12 bases between. The CDR3 nucleotides read TGTGCCAGCAGCCAAGTACGAGTTTCCGCCGGGGAGCTGTTTTTT. It is translated as CASSQVRVSAGELFF.